The next 4 T cell receptor beta chains were all read from a single sample in a study of blood T cells in healthy people across ages. For the second PCR, which ran for 7 to 11 cycles, a sample-barcoded 5' primer and a J-beta primer mix were used. Each CDR3 protein gets one entry after TCRdb re-called the 5' RACE reads with MiXCR. Counted here are about a million distinct CDR3 sequences, roughly 48% occurring once; the ten biggest clones make up around an eighth. The sequencing input was blood. The receptors were gathered from a man aged 30-40 years in good health.

This chain joins TRBV12-3 or TRBV12-4 and TRBJ2-6, with D unresolved. Trimming pared 6 bases from V and 1 base from J, leaving 13 bases between. The CDR3 covers 16 residues. The CDR3 DNA follows: TGTGCCAGCAGCCCACTTTTAGTATCTGGGGCCAACGTCCTGACTTTC. Residues: CASSPLLVSGANVLTF.

In its sample, this clonotype was seen a few times. The rearrangement links TRBV20-1 to TRBJ2-1, with 13 bases identical to TRBD2. CDR1 DFQATT and CDR2 SNEGSKA come from the germline V gene (reference sequence). The CDR3 runs to 16 residues. The J segment lost 5 bases and the V segment lost 0 bases, leaving 4 bases of the junction unmatched. The DNA for the CDR3 is TGCAGTGCTAGAGACCTACTAGCGGGGGGGGACAATGAGCAGTTCTTC. As protein: CSARDLLAGGDNEQFF.

This clonotype has only one observation. The chain has TRBV20-1 and TRBJ2-2; D is perhaps TRBD1 (6 bases). Germline CDR1 is DFQATT and CDR2 is SNEGSKA (reference sequence). The CDR3 runs 15 residues. Trimming removed 6 bases at V and 3 bases at J, with 17 bases between. The CDR3 protein is CSAPAVGADTGELFF. DNA for the CDR3: TGCAGTGCCCCGGCAGTGGGGGCCGACACCGGGGAGCTGTTTTTT.

This sequence joins TRBV12-3 or TRBV12-4 and TRBJ2-7; 7 bases align to TRBD2. The CDR3 contains 15 residues. V shed 4 bases, J shed 0 bases, and the junction held 6 bases outside the gene matches. CDR3 nucleotide sequence: TGTGCCAGCAGTTGGGGGGGACTCGACTCCTACGAGCAGTACTTC. The encoded protein is CASSWGGLDSYEQYF.